The 23 T cell receptor beta chains presented below share a single source sample, sequenced in a study of shared clonotypes between healthy human individuals. Repertoires were generated with immunoSEQ multiplex PCR, while TCRdb's copy carries only in-frame clones and drops some. The sample includes 600,000 to 750,000 clones, around 91% of them seen just once. Sequenced material: memory CD8+ T cells from PBMCs. The subset denotes: CD45RO+ cells pooled with CCR7-negative TemRA cells. The receptor source for this set is a man younger than 35 in good health. Some clones in this sample may be carry-over from other donors' samples.

The genes are TRBV9 and TRBJ2-3; 7 bases match TRBD2. Looked up from germline, CDR1 is SGDLS and CDR2 is YYNGEE. J was trimmed by 2 bases and V by 0 bases; bases with no gene match: 3. This CDR3 comprises 15 residues. The CDR3 is CASSVDGRPTDTQYF. CDR3 nucleotide sequence: TGTGCCAGCAGCGTAGACGGGAGGCCCACAGATACGCAGTATTTT.

Of note for this clone: Other DNA sequences in the same sample also yield this CDR3. V usage is TRBV27 and J usage is TRBJ2-1; D may be TRBD1 (6 bases). Trimming stripped 0 bases from V and 1 base from J, with 7 bases between. CDR1 MNHEY and CDR2 SMNVEV come from the germline V gene (reference sequence). The CDR3 contains 15 residues. The CDR3 is CASSLSRGSYNEQFF. The DNA of the CDR3 is TGTGCCAGCAGTTTATCGAGGGGGTCCTACAATGAGCAGTTCTTC.

J is TRBJ2-2 and V is TRBV10-1, with 12 bases that match TRBD2. This CDR3 comprises 15 residues. Germline assignment: CDR1 WNHNN and CDR2 SYGVQD (reference sequence). The ends lost 4 bases at V and 5 bases at J; junction bases unmatched: 2. The CDR3 nucleotides are TGCGCCAGCAGTGGACTAGCGGGAGATACCGGGGAGCTGTTTTTT. The encoded protein is CASSGLAGDTGELFF.

The V call is TRBV27, the J call TRBJ2-5; no firm D call. Near its end, the DNA agrees better with TRBJ2-7, so the J call may be wrong. This CDR3 has 13 residues. CDR1 is MNHEY, CDR2 SMNVEV, per germline (reference sequence). In nucleotides, the CDR3 is TGTGCCAGCAGTTTCGGAGTCTCCTACGAGCAGTACTTC. Its translation: CASSFGVSYEQYF.

This chain joins TRBV9 and TRBJ2-5; TRBD1 aligns across 9 bases. The junction had 10 bases not matched to a gene; V was cut back by 3 bases and J by 4 bases. This CDR3 has 16 amino acids. Per the germline V gene, CDR1 is SGDLS and CDR2 is YYNGEE. CDR3: CASSDGDRELRETQYF. CDR3 coding DNA: TGTGCCAGCAGCGACGGGGACAGGGAGTTACGAGAGACCCAGTACTTC. The full variable domain, in which reference TRBV9 and TRBJ2-5 provide the parts outside the CDR3, is DSGVTQTPKHLITATGQRVTLRCSPRSGDLSVYWYQQSLDQGLQFLIQYYNGEERAKGNILERFSAQQFPDLHSELNLSSLELGDSALYFCASSDGDRELRETQYFGPGTRLLVL.

The J gene is TRBJ2-5, the V gene TRBV5-6; 12 bases match TRBD2. The CDR3 extends over 16 amino acids. V was clipped by 4 bases and J by 0 bases; unmatched bases: 4. Germline V lookup: CDR1 SGHDT, CDR2 YYEEEE. The CDR3 bases are TGTGCCAGCAGCCATTGGACTAGCGGGGACCAAGAGACCCAGTACTTC. Its protein is CASSHWTSGDQETQYF.

The chain carries TRBV10-3 and TRBJ2-7; TRBD1 matches 7 bases. The CDR3 sequence is 18 residues long. Per germline, CDR1 ENHRY and CDR2 SYGVKD. V shed 0 bases and J 2 bases; nucleotides not matched to a gene: 13. CDR3 region: CAISESMVKGQRTYEQYF. CDR3 DNA sequence: TGTGCCATCAGTGAGTCGATGGTGAAGGGACAGCGAACCTACGAGCAGTACTTC.

This chain joins TRBV19 and TRBJ2-1, with 7 positions matching TRBD2. In germline, CDR1 is LNHDA, CDR2 SQIVND (reference sequence). The trim removed 4 bases at V and 9 bases at J, leaving 3 bases unmatched. The length of the CDR3 is 12 residues. DNA for the CDR3: TGTGCCAGTAGTACGGGAGGAGGTGAGCAGTTCTTC. It specifies CASSTGGGEQFF.

The chain carries TRBV4-2 and TRBJ1-2, with 7 positions matching TRBD1. With 4 bases clipped from V and 6 bases from J, the junction kept 5 bases outside the gene matches. From germline, CDR1 is LGHNA and CDR2 YNFKEQ. CDR3 size: 13 residues. CDR3 nucleotide sequence: TGTGCCAGCAGCCCAGGGGGATGGGATGGCTACACCTTC. This codes for CASSPGGWDGYTF.

This chain uses TRBV5-4 with TRBJ2-2, with D possibly TRBD1 on 5 matching bases. Trimming pared 1 base from V and 5 bases from J, leaving 15 bases between. This CDR3 has 16 residues. Germline V lookup: CDR1 SGHNT, CDR2 YYREEE (reference sequence). The CDR3 is CASSLNAGRVTGELFF. In DNA, the CDR3 is TGTGCCAGCAGCTTGAATGCAGGGCGAGTGACCGGGGAGCTGTTTTTT.

This clone was observed once. The gene calls are TRBV9 and TRBJ2-2; no clear D. Germline V gene data show CDR1 as SGDLS and CDR2 as YYNGEE. V was trimmed by 3 bases and J by 1 base, leaving 10 bases between them. The CDR3 covers 15 residues. For the CDR3, the DNA is TGTGCCAGCAGCGAAATGACGGTGAACACCGGGGAGCTGTTTTTT. As protein: CASSEMTVNTGELFF.

The gene calls are TRBV7-3 and TRBJ1-1, with D possibly TRBD1 on 6 matching bases. V gave up 2 bases and J gave up 4 bases, with 8 bases separating them. CDR1 and CDR2 (germline): SGHTA, FQGTGA. The CDR3 totals 13 residues. This chain's CDR3 is CASSLGGLTEAFF. The CDR3 nucleotides are TGTGCCAGCAGCTTAGGGGGGCTCACTGAAGCTTTCTTT. Full variable domain (missing parts from reference TRBV7-3 and TRBJ1-1): GAGVSQTPSNKVTEKGKYVELRCDPISGHTALYWYRQSLGQGPEFLIYFQGTGAADDSGLPNDRFFAVRPEGSVSTLKIQRTERGDSAVYLCASSLGGLTEAFFGQGTRLTVV.

The chain couples TRBV30 to TRBJ1-2, with D uncertain. The V gene lost 3 bases and the J gene lost 1 base, with 15 bases spanning the gap. Germline CDR1 and CDR2: GTSNPN and SVGIG (reference sequence). This CDR3 region has 15 residues. The CDR3: CAWRGALALNYGYTF. CDR3 nucleotide sequence: TGTGCCTGGAGAGGAGCGCTAGCCCTTAACTATGGCTACACCTTC.

Worth noting for this clone: At the DNA level, this CDR3 is encoded by other sequences in the same sample as well. V and J are TRBV6-1 and TRBJ2-7; D ambiguous. Trimming pared 3 bases from V and 2 bases from J, leaving 11 bases between. The CDR3 sequence is 14 residues long. Per the germline V gene, CDR1 is MNHNS and CDR2 is SASEGT. The CDR3 sequence is CASSEGARAYEQYF. The CDR3, as DNA: TGTGCCAGCAGTGAGGGTGCCCGGGCCTACGAGCAGTACTTC.

This rearrangement joins TRBV19 to TRBJ1-4; TRBD1 is a possible D gene (5 bases). Germline V gene sequence: CDR1 LNHDA, CDR2 SQIVND (reference sequence). The CDR3 runs to 14 residues. V shed 3 bases and J shed 10 bases, with 15 bases lying between them. The chain's CDR3 is CASSILTGDGKLFF. The CDR3 nucleotides read TGTGCCAGTAGTATTTTAACGGGGGATGGAAAACTGTTTTTT. Complete variable domain (other parts from reference TRBV19 and TRBJ1-4): DGGITQSPKYLFRKEGQNVTLSCEQNLNHDAMYWYRQDPGQGLRLIYYSQIVNDFQKGDIAEGYSVSREKKESFPLTVTSAQKNPTAFYLCASSILTGDGKLFFGSGTQLSVL.

This clone was recorded only once. The J gene is TRBJ2-7, the V gene TRBV29-1; D uncertain. The CDR3 consists of 12 residues. Germline V gene data show CDR1 as SQVTM and CDR2 as ANQGSEA. Trimming took 0 bases from V and 4 from J, leaving 7 bases between them. CDR3 sequence reads: CSVEEEDYEQYF. The DNA for the CDR3 is TGCAGCGTTGAAGAAGAAGATTACGAGCAGTACTTC.

The chain links TRBV7-9 to TRBJ1-4, with no clear D. Trimming shortened V by 3 bases and J by 8 bases, and 7 bases separated the two germline ends. Per the germline V gene, CDR1 is SEHNR and CDR2 is FQNEAQ (reference sequence). The CDR3 extends over 12 amino acids. CDR3 residues: CASSFVREKLFF. In nucleotides, the CDR3 is TGTGCCAGCAGCTTTGTACGGGAAAAACTGTTTTTT.

The rearrangement links TRBV7-8 to TRBJ2-1; TRBD2 matches 12 bases. After removal of 3 bases from V and 9 bases from J, the junction contained 6 bases not matched to a gene. CDR3 length: 15 residues. In germline, CDR1 is SGHVS, CDR2 FQNEAQ. CDR3 nucleotides: TGTGCCAGCAGCTTTACTAGCGGGAGGACTAGTGAGCAGTTCTTC. Amino acids: CASSFTSGRTSEQFF.

The chain carries TRBV27 and TRBJ2-1, with D possibly TRBD2 on 6 matching bases. Germline CDR1 is MNHEY and CDR2 is SMNVEV (reference sequence). The CDR3 has 15 amino acids. Trimming left V 7 bases short and J 2 bases short, with 15 bases between. This chain's CDR3 is CASMEVTGAYNEQFF. CDR3 nucleotides: TGTGCCAGCATGGAGGTTACGGGGGCCTACAATGAGCAGTTCTTC.

V usage is TRBV27 and J usage is TRBJ1-5, with D hard to call. The CDR3 is 15 amino acids. The germline gives CDR1 MNHEY, CDR2 SMNVEV (reference sequence). Trimming took 5 bases from V and 9 from J, leaving 20 bases between them. The CDR3 reads CASSKLPGYVSPQHF. The CDR3 DNA sequence: TGTGCCAGCAGTAAGCTACCCGGGTATGTATCGCCCCAGCATTTT.

V gene TRBV28 combines with J gene TRBJ2-5; D is possibly TRBD2 (6 bases). The germline V gene encodes CDR1 MDHEN and CDR2 SYDVKM. CDR3 length: 9 amino acids. The CDR3 coding sequence is TGTGAGGGACTAGAGACCCAGTACTTC. Translation: CEGLETQYF. The full variable domain, completed using reference TRBV28 and TRBJ2-5, is DVKVTQSSRYLVKRTGEKVFLECVQDMDHENMFWYRQDPGLGLRLIYFSYDVKMKEKGDIPEGYSVSREKKERFSLILESASTNQTSMYLCEGLETQYFGPGTRLLVL.

With regard to this clone: Other DNA sequences of this sample code for an identical CDR3. This sequence joins TRBV7-6 and TRBJ2-3, with 9 nucleotides matching TRBD2. This CDR3 contains 15 residues. CDR1 and CDR2 from the germline V gene are SGHVS and FNYEAQ. The V and J ends lost 1 base and 3 bases, in that order; junction bases with no gene match: 2. The CDR3 protein is CASSLGLAETDTQYF. In nucleotides, the CDR3 is TGTGCCAGCAGCTTAGGACTAGCGGAAACAGATACGCAGTATTTT.

About this clone itself: Additional DNA sequences in this sample encode the identical CDR3. V usage is TRBV27 and J usage is TRBJ2-7; TRBD2 might be the D (5 bases). V lost 2 bases, J lost 4 bases, and 6 bases lay in between. Germline CDR1 MNHEY, CDR2 SMNVEV (reference sequence). The CDR3 spans 12 residues. In DNA, the CDR3 is TGTGCCAGCAGTTTAACGGGGTACGAGCAGTACTTC. Encoded protein: CASSLTGYEQYF.